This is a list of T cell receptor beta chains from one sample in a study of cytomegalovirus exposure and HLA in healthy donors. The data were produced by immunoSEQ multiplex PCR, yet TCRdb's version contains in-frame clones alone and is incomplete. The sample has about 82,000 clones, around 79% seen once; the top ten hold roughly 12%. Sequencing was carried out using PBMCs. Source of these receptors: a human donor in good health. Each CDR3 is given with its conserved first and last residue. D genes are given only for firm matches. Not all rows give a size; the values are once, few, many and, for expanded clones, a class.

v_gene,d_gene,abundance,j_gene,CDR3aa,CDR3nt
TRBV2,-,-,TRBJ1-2,CASSVQGRGYGYTF,TGTGCCAGCAGTGTGCAGGGGCGCGGCTATGGCTACACCTTC
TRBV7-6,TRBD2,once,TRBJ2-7,CASSTRGGALYEQYF,TGTGCCAGCAGCACCCGGGGGGGGGCTCTTTACGAGCAGTACTTC
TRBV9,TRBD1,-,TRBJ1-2,CASSVENRGLQGGYTF,TGTGCCAGCAGCGTAGAGAACAGGGGGCTTCAGGGTGGCTACACCTTC
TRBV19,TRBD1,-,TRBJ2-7,CASSPRPGQQSSYEQYF,TGTGCCAGTAGTCCGAGGCCGGGACAGCAGAGCTCCTACGAGCAGTACTTC
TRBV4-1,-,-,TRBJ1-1,CASRSTVNTEAFF,TGCGCCAGCCGTTCGACAGTGAACACTGAAGCTTTCTTT
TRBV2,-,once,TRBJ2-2,CASSDRLGRNTGELFF,TGTGCCAGCAGTGATAGGCTGGGGAGGAACACCGGGGAGCTGTTTTTT
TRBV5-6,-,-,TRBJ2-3,CASSLGAGATTDTQYF,TGTGCCAGCAGCTTGGGGGCGGGGGCGACCACAGATACGCAGTATTTT
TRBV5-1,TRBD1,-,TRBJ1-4,CASSFSGGSDEKLFF,TGCGCCAGCAGCTTCTCAGGGGGCTCAGATGAAAAACTGTTTTTT
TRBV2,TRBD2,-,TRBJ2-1,CASNALAGTYNEQFF,TGTGCCAGCAACGCCCTAGCGGGGACCTACAATGAGCAGTTCTTC
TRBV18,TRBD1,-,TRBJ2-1,CASSPGQGTYNEQFF,TGTGCCAGCTCACCTGGACAGGGTACCTACAATGAGCAGTTCTTC
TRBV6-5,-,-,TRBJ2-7,CASSYLPARDEQYF,TGTGCCAGCAGTTACCTGCCCGCCAGGGACGAGCAGTACTTC
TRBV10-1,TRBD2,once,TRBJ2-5,CASSPGSSGIYQETQYF,TGCGCCAGCAGTCCCGGGAGCAGCGGGATCTACCAAGAGACCCAGTACTTC
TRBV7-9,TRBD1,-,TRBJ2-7,CASTRQGYEQYF,TGTGCCAGCACCCGACAGGGCTACGAGCAGTACTTC
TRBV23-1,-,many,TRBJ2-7,CASSLAQSGRGQYEQYF,TGCGCCAGCAGTCTTGCCCAATCAGGGCGGGGGCAGTACGAGCAGTACTTC
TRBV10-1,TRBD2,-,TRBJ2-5,CASSESGSGGTKTQYF,TGCGCCAGCAGTGAGTCAGGTAGCGGGGGGACGAAGACCCAGTACTTC
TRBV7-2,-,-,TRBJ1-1,CASSPGGVMNTEAFF,TGTGCCAGCAGCCCCGGGGGAGTCATGAACACTGAAGCTTTCTTT
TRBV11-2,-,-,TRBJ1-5,CASSLVREGPQHF,TGTGCCAGCAGCTTAGTCCGGGAAGGGCCCCAGCATTTT
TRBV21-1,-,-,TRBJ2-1,CASSKTLVPDYEQFF,TGTGCCAGCAGCAAAACTCTAGTCCCGGACTATGAGCAGTTCTTC
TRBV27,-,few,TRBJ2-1,CASRQANEQFF,TGTGCCAGCAGGCAGGCCAATGAGCAGTTCTTC
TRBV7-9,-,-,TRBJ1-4,CASSLRQTNEKLFF,TGTGCCAGCAGCTTAAGACAGACTAATGAAAAACTGTTTTTT
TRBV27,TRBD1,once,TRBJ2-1,CASIGTGRNEQFF,TGTGCCAGCATCGGGACAGGGAGGAATGAGCAGTTCTTC
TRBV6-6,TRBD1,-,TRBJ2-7,CASSTDRGLYEQYF,TGTGCCAGCAGTACGGACAGGGGGCTGTACGAGCAGTACTTC
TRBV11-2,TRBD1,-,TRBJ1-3,CASSFTGAGNTIYF,TGTGCCAGCAGCTTCACAGGGGCTGGAAACACCATATATTTT
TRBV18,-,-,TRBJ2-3,CASSQARGHSSPTDTQYF,TGTGCCAGCTCACAGGCACGCGGTCATTCTTCGCCCACAGATACGCAGTATTTT
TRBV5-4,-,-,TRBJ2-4,CASSLEGQSGVQYF,TGTGCCAGCAGCTTGGAAGGTCAGAGCGGTGTTCAGTACTTC
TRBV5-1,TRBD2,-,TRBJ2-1,CASSTGLAREQFF,TGCGCCAGCAGCACCGGACTAGCCAGAGAGCAGTTCTTC
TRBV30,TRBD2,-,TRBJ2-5,CAWRSPGTSGETQYF,TGTGCCTGGAGGTCCCCCGGGACTAGCGGAGAGACCCAGTACTTC
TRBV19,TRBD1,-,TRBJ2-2,CASSRDRGTNTGELFF,TGTGCCAGTAGTAGGGACAGGGGTACGAACACCGGGGAGCTGTTTTTT
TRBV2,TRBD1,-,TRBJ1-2,CATLPTGPYGYTF,TGTGCCACGCTTCCGACAGGGCCCTATGGCTACACCTTC
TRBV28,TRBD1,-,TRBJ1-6,CASSGDRAGRDSPLHF,TGTGCCAGCAGCGGAGACAGGGCTGGTCGGGATTCACCCCTCCACTTT
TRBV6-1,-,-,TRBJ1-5,CASSGWSGAVNQPQHF,TGTGCCAGCAGTGGTTGGTCAGGGGCTGTCAATCAGCCCCAGCATTTT
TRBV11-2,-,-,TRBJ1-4,CASSLAGEKLFF,TGTGCCAGCAGCTTAGCTGGCGAAAAACTGTTTTTT
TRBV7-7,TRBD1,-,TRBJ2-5,CASSLGTGGQETQYF,TGTGCTAGCAGCCTGGGGACAGGGGGCCAAGAGACCCAGTACTTC
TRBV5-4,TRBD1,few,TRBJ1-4,CASSIQGVEKLFF,TGTGCCAGCAGTATACAGGGGGTCGAAAAACTGTTTTTT
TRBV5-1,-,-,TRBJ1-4,CASSLQNSNEKLFF,TGCGCCAGCAGCCTCCAGAATTCTAATGAAAAACTGTTTTTT
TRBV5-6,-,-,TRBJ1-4,CASSIRGATNEKLFF,TGTGCCAGCAGCATTAGGGGCGCAACTAATGAAAAACTGTTTTTT
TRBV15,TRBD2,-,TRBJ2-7,CATSRARGVHEQYF,TGTGCCACCAGCAGAGCTCGGGGGGTCCACGAGCAGTACTTC
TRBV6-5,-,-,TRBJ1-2,CASSYSTGRRESYTF,TGTGCCAGCAGTTACTCCACAGGACGGAGGGAAAGCTACACCTTC
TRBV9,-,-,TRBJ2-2,CASSVTAGELFF,TGTGCCAGCAGCGTAACAGCCGGGGAGCTGTTTTTT
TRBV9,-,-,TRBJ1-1,CASSVDVRGTTEAFF,TGTGCCAGCAGCGTAGATGTCCGGGGGACCACTGAAGCTTTCTTT
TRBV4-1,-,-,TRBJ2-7,CASSQDLPDGTYEQYF,TGCGCCAGCAGCCAAGATTTACCGGACGGGACTTACGAGCAGTACTTC
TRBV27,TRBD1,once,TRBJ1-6,CASTTGDRDSPLHF,TGTGCCAGCACCACAGGGGATAGGGATTCACCCCTCCACTTT
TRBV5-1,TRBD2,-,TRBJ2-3,CASSGGASTDTQYF,TGCGCCAGTAGCGGGGGGGCTAGCACAGATACGCAGTATTTT
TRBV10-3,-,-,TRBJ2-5,CAISSGRETQYF,TGTGCCATCAGTTCAGGGCGAGAGACCCAGTACTTC
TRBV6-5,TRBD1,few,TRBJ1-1,CASGLGTATEAFF,TGTGCCAGCGGCTTAGGGACAGCTACTGAAGCTTTCTTT
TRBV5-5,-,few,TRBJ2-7,CASRTGYEQYF,TGTGCCAGCAGAACAGGGTACGAGCAGTACTTC
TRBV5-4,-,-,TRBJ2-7,CASSSSLAGGYEQYF,TGTGCCAGCAGCTCCTCGCTAGCTGGTGGCTACGAGCAGTACTTC
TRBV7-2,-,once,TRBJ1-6,CASSHRDSPLHF,TGTGCCAGCAGCCACAGGGATTCACCCCTCCACTTT
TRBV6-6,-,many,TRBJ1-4,CASSYGGNGGEKLFF,TGTGCCAGCAGTTACGGGGGGAATGGGGGTGAAAAACTGTTTTTT
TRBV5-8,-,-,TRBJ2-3,CASSLLGGADTQYF,TGTGCCAGCAGCTTGCTCGGGGGAGCAGATACGCAGTATTTT
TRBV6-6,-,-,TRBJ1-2,CASSRGGYTF,TGTGCCAGCAGTCGGGGTGGCTACACCTTC
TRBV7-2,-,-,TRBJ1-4,CASSSRVDEKLFF,TGTGCCAGCAGCTCCAGGGTGGATGAAAAACTGTTTTTT
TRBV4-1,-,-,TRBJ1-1,CASSPGGGQWGAFF,TGCGCCAGCAGCCCGGGAGGGGGACAATGGGGAGCTTTCTTT